This TCR beta chain was found in a study of blood T cell repertoires in COVID-19. On the study more broadly: Samples taken during acute and convalescent COVID-19 were collected in the United States, Italy and Spain. PBMCs, B-cell-depleted T cells, or T cells provided the cDNA or gDNA that made up the material.

As processed by the authors: The assay estimated nucleated cells by amplifying reference gene primers. Assay: immunoSEQ multiplex PCR; the TCRdb copy retains only in-frame clones and omits some. That table gives V, J and clone size, and the DNA gave D and trimming. In the table there are fewer than 180,000 clones, approximately 86% of which are singletons. Germline V gene lookup returns CDR1 MNHEY and CDR2 SMNVEV (reference sequence). CDR3 length equals 13 residues. V was pared by 7 bases and J by 2 bases, with 1 base of the junction left unmatched. The sequenced sample was peripheral blood. This clonotype originated in a man aged 70-80 years with acute or convalescent COVID-19. V gene TRBV27 combines with J gene TRBJ1-4; 7 bases match TRBD1. In nucleotides, the CDR3 is TGTGCCAGCATGACAGGGACTAATGAAAAACTGTTTTTT. Amino acid sequence: CASMTGTNEKLFF.